Below, 24 T cell receptor beta chains from the same sample are listed, as sequenced in a study of OX40 agonist ivuxolimab in advanced cancers. This table comes from immunoSEQ multiplex PCR, and its TCRdb copy is limited to in-frame clones, with some not included. This repertoire shows about 22,000 clones, around 84% found once; its top ten account for just under 35%. The starting material was CD4+ or CD8+ T cells sorted from blood, obtained in a trial of the OX40 agonist ivuxolimab. The source is an adult with an advanced solid tumor such as melanoma, head and neck, liver or kidney cancer.

This chain's CDR3 is CASGPPGRHEQYF. The CDR3 DNA sequence: TGTGCCAGCGGCCCGCCAGGGCGCCACGAGCAGTACTTC. This chain connects TRBV7-9 to TRBJ2-7; a weak D match, TRBD1 (5 bases). CDR1 is SEHNR, CDR2 FQNEAQ, per germline (reference sequence). Trimming left V 8 bases short and J 5 bases short, with 16 bases between. The CDR3 loop spans 13 amino acids.

V usage is TRBV28 and J usage is TRBJ2-6; 8 bases match TRBD1. CDR3 length: 13 amino acids. Germline CDR1 is MDHEN and CDR2 is SYDVKM. Trimming removed 9 bases from V and 5 bases from J; junction bases left unmatched: 3. Written as DNA, the CDR3 is TGTGCCAGTCAGGGGGCCTGGGCCAACGTCCTGACTTTC. It yields the protein CASQGAWANVLTF.

The genes are TRBV27 and TRBJ2-7, with 13 nucleotides matching TRBD2. This CDR3 has 16 amino acids. Trimming cost V 6 bases and J 10 bases; bases outside gene matches: 15. Germline V gene data show CDR1 as MNHEY and CDR2 as SMNVEV (reference sequence). CDR3 in DNA: TGTGCCAGCAGCCCCATACCCAGGACTAGCGGGAGACCCCAGTACTTC. It codes for CASSPIPRTSGRPQYF.

The chain has TRBV19 and TRBJ2-7; D tentatively fits TRBD1 or TRBD2 (5 bases each). V gave up 9 bases and J gave up 3 bases, with 30 bases separating them. Germline V gene data show CDR1 as LNHDA and CDR2 as SQIVND (reference sequence). There are 18 residues in the CDR3. CDR3 residues: CARVDWGPLSGFIYEQYF. CDR3 bases: TGTGCCAGAGTAGACTGGGGACCTCTATCCGGGTTTATCTACGAGCAGTACTTC.

The chain uses TRBV7-8 and TRBJ1-3, with no clear D. V lost 1 base, J lost 0 bases, and 19 bases lay in between. This CDR3 region has 19 residues. CDR1 is SGHVS, CDR2 FQNEAQ, per germline. This chain's CDR3 is CASSLDPRAGADSGNTIYF. In DNA form, the CDR3 reads TGTGCCAGCAGCTTAGATCCAAGGGCAGGAGCGGACTCTGGAAACACCATATATTTT.

The CDR3 here is CASSSWTSHYEQYF. The CDR3 bases are TGTGCCAGCAGTTCCTGGACTTCTCACTACGAGCAGTACTTC. This chain joins TRBV27 and TRBJ2-7; TRBD2 might be the D (5 bases). The V and J ends lost 4 bases and 3 bases respectively, with 13 bases between them. The CDR3 consists of 14 residues. Germline CDR1 and CDR2: MNHEY and SMNVEV (reference sequence).

The chain combines TRBV27 with TRBJ1-5; D is perhaps TRBD1 (5 bases). CDR1 and CDR2 (germline): MNHEY, SMNVEV (reference sequence). This CDR3 comprises 15 residues. Trimming removed 6 bases at V and 4 bases at J, with 16 bases between. The CDR3 is CASSGWGGTNQPQHF. CDR3 nucleotides: TGTGCCAGCAGCGGCTGGGGCGGAACGAATCAGCCCCAGCATTTT.

The chain links TRBV4-1 to TRBJ2-7; possible D gene TRBD2, 5 bases. Germline V gives CDR1 MGHRA, CDR2 YSYEKL. The CDR3 contains 15 residues. V gave up 1 base and J gave up 2 bases, with 12 bases separating them. The DNA for the CDR3 is TGCGCCAGCAGCCAAGTATTCGGACTCACCTACGAGCAGTACTTC. This translates into CASSQVFGLTYEQYF.

This clone appeared a single time. The chain combines TRBV6-1 with TRBJ2-7, with D perhaps TRBD1 (6 bases). CDR1 is MNHNS, CDR2 SASEGT, per germline. Trimming took 1 base from V and 2 from J, leaving 12 bases between them. The CDR3 is 15 residues long. Written as DNA, the CDR3 is TGTGCCAGCAGTGAAGAGAATACAGGGCCCTACGAGCAGTACTTC. Translating it yields CASSEENTGPYEQYF.

The V call is TRBV6-1, the J call TRBJ2-6; no reliable D call. Germline loops: CDR1 MNHNS, CDR2 SASEGT. The CDR3 loop spans 14 amino acids. The ends were cut back, 5 bases at V and 0 bases at J, with 5 bases in the middle. CDR3 sequence: CASSSLSGANVLTF. Written as DNA, the CDR3 is TGTGCCAGCAGTTCACTCTCTGGGGCCAACGTCCTGACTTTC.

This clone occurred once. V and J are TRBV5-3 and TRBJ2-2, with 11 nucleotides matching TRBD2. TRBV5-3 is filed as an ORF, its function uncertain. The trim removed 2 bases at V and 4 bases at J, leaving 4 bases unmatched. The CDR3 consists of 16 residues. CDR3 nucleotides: TGTGCCAGAAGCTTCCAACTAGCGGGAGTCACCGGGGAGCTGTTTTTT. It specifies CARSFQLAGVTGELFF.

This sequence joins TRBV19 and TRBJ2-1; TRBD2 is a possible D gene (5 bases). This CDR3 comprises 11 residues. Germline V CDR1 and CDR2: LNHDA, SQIVND (reference sequence). V dropped 5 bases and J dropped 10 bases, with 9 bases sitting between them. DNA of the CDR3: TGTGCCAGTAGTCCGGGGTGGGAGCAGTTCTTC. Its translation: CASSPGWEQFF. Full variable domain (remainder filled in from reference TRBV19 and TRBJ2-1): DGGITQSPKYLFRKEGQNVTLSCEQNLNHDAMYWYRQDPGQGLRLIYYSQIVNDFQKGDIAEGYSVSREKKESFPLTVTSAQKNPTAFYLCASSPGWEQFFGPGTRLTVL.

This rearrangement joins TRBV28 to TRBJ2-7; no reliable D call. Trimming left V 3 bases short and J 0 bases short, with 9 bases between. Germline CDR1 MDHEN, CDR2 SYDVKM. CDR3 length: 14 amino acids. The CDR3 nucleotides are TGTGCCAGCAGTTTCTCCGGCAACTCCTACGAGCAGTACTTC. This codes for CASSFSGNSYEQYF.

The chain employs TRBV19 and TRBJ2-7; D may be TRBD1 (5 bases). V dropped 8 bases and J dropped 0 bases, with 11 bases sitting between them. CDR3 length: 13 residues. The germline V gene encodes CDR1 LNHDA and CDR2 SQIVND (reference sequence). The CDR3 protein is CASGQTLSYEQYF. CDR3 in DNA: TGTGCCAGTGGACAAACACTCTCCTACGAGCAGTACTTC.

The chain has TRBV7-9 and TRBJ2-1; maybe TRBD1 (5 bases). Trimming shortened V by 3 bases and J by 6 bases, and 9 bases separated the two germline ends. CDR1 SEHNR and CDR2 FQNEAQ come from the germline V gene (reference sequence). The CDR3 contains 13 residues. The CDR3 coding sequence is TGTGCCAGCAGCTTCGCCAGGGTCAATGAGCAGTTCTTC. Protein: CASSFARVNEQFF.

In its sample, this clone was seen a few times. This chain uses TRBV27 with TRBJ2-1, with a tentative D call TRBD1 (6 bases). From germline, CDR1 is MNHEY and CDR2 SMNVEV (reference sequence). The ends were cut back, 4 bases at V and 9 bases at J, with 13 bases in the middle. The CDR3 totals 13 residues. The CDR3 is CASSSQGFREQFF. CDR3 nucleotide sequence: TGTGCCAGCAGTTCACAGGGTTTTCGTGAGCAGTTCTTC.

This sequence joins TRBV14 and TRBJ2-7, with a possible D match to TRBD2 (7 bases). This CDR3 is 13 amino acids long. Germline values: CDR1 SGHDN, CDR2 FVKESK. V dropped 8 bases and J dropped 4 bases, with 15 bases sitting between them. CDR3 sequence: CASSFGGLYEQYF. The DNA for the CDR3 is TGTGCCAGCTCTTTCGGGGGGCTGTACGAGCAGTACTTC. Complete variable domain (other parts from reference TRBV14 and TRBJ2-7): EAGVTQFPSHSVIEKGQTVTLRCDPISGHDNLYWYRRVMGKEIKFLLHFVKESKQDESGMPNNRFLAERTGGTYSTLKVQPAELEDSGVYFCASSFGGLYEQYFGPGTRLTVT.

This chain joins TRBV5-8 and TRBJ1-1; D is uncertain. V lost 0 bases and J 6 bases, leaving 12 bases between the germline ends. The length of the CDR3 is 14 residues. Looked up from germline, CDR1 is SGHTS and CDR2 is YDEGEE. In nucleotides, the CDR3 is TGTGCCAGCAGCTTGGAGGCGGGCCACGCTGAAGCTTTCTTT. Translating gives CASSLEAGHAEAFF. The full variable domain, its missing parts supplied by reference TRBV5-8 and TRBJ1-1, is EAGVTQSPTHLIKTRGQQATLRCSPISGHTSVYWYQQALGLGLQFLLWYDEGEERNRGNFPPRFSGRQFPNYSSELNVNALELEDSALYLCASSLEAGHAEAFFGQGTRLTVV.

The chain links TRBV4-1 to TRBJ2-7; D is unresolved. Germline V gene sequence: CDR1 MGHRA, CDR2 YSYEKL. V lost 4 bases, J lost 2 bases, and 9 bases lay in between. The CDR3 is 13 amino acids. The CDR3 is CASSLAAPYEQYF. The CDR3 region has the DNA TGCGCCAGCAGCCTGGCAGCCCCCTACGAGCAGTACTTC.

The genes are TRBV28 and TRBJ2-3, with 13 nucleotides matching TRBD2. Germline CDR1 reads MDHEN; CDR2 reads SYDVKM. This CDR3 region has 17 residues. V gave up 4 bases and J gave up 3 bases; unmatched junction bases: 7. CDR3 sequence (DNA): TGTGCCAGCAGTTCCGGACTAGCGGGAGTACGAACAGATACGCAGTATTTT. Amino acid sequence: CASSSGLAGVRTDTQYF.

The CDR3 DNA reads as TGTGCCAGCAGCTCCCGGACGACTAGCGGGAGTTCGGATGAGCAGTTCTTC. Its translation is CASSSRTTSGSSDEQFF. V usage is TRBV9 and J usage is TRBJ2-1, with TRBD2 matching 12 bases. The V and J ends lost 4 bases and 8 bases, in that order; junction bases with no gene match: 13. Germline V CDR1 and CDR2: SGDLS, YYNGEE. The length of the CDR3 is 17 residues.

V and J are TRBV7-2 and TRBJ2-3; 10 bases align to TRBD2. The trim removed 1 base at V and 4 bases at J, leaving 5 bases unmatched. The CDR3 covers 16 residues. Germline values: CDR1 SGHTA, CDR2 FQGNSA. This chain's CDR3 is CASSLGLAGVADTQYF. CDR3 DNA: TGTGCCAGCAGCTTAGGGCTAGCGGGAGTAGCAGATACGCAGTATTTT.

The chain carries TRBV7-3 and TRBJ2-1; D remains ambiguous. This CDR3 is 12 amino acids long. Trimming pared 0 bases from V and 9 bases from J, leaving 6 bases between. CDR1 is SGHTA, CDR2 FQGTGA, per germline. The CDR3 here is CASSLTASEQFF. CDR3 coding DNA: TGTGCCAGCAGCTTAACGGCCAGTGAGCAGTTCTTC.

This clone was seen a few times. This chain joins TRBV10-3 and TRBJ2-3; D may be TRBD2 (6 bases). Per germline, CDR1 ENHRY and CDR2 SYGVKD. Trimming took 0 bases from V and 1 from J, leaving 11 bases between them. The CDR3 extends over 16 amino acids. The CDR3 loop is CAISESIASGTDTQYF. CDR3 in DNA: TGTGCCATCAGTGAGTCGATAGCTAGCGGCACAGATACGCAGTATTTT.